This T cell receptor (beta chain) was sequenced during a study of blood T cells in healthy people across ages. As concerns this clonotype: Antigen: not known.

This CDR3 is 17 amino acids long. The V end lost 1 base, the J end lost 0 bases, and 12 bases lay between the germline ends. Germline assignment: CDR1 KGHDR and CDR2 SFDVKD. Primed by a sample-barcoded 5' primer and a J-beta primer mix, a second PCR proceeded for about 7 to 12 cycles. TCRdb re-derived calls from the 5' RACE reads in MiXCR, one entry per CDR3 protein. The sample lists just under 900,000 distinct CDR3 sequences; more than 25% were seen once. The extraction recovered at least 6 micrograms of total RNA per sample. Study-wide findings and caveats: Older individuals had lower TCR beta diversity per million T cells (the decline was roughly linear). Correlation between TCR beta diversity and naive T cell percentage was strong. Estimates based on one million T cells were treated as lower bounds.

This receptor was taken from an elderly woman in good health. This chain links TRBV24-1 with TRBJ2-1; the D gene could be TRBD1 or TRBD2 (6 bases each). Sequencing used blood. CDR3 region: CATSDLGGPSSYNEQFF. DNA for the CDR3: TGTGCCACCAGTGATTTAGGGGGGCCTAGCTCCTACAATGAGCAGTTCTTC.